The 31 T cell receptor beta chains reported below all come from one sample, sequenced in a study of cytomegalovirus exposure and HLA in healthy donors. It was with 60 Vbeta and 13 Jbeta primers that the PCR ran. Using immunoSEQ multiplex PCR, the repertoire was profiled, and TCRdb retains in-frame clones only, with some absent. In all, the sample yields about 96,000 clones. The sample consisted of PBMCs. Receptor source: a woman in her 30s in good health and CMV-seronegative.

The gene calls are TRBV6-5 and TRBJ1-1, with a tentative D call TRBD1 (5 bases). The CDR3 is 15 amino acids. In germline, CDR1 is MNHEY, CDR2 SVGAGI. V lost 0 bases and J 5 bases, leaving 13 bases between the germline ends. Written as DNA, the CDR3 is TGTGCCAGCAGTTACTCGTTTAAGGGGTGGACTGAAGCTTTCTTT. Encoded protein: CASSYSFKGWTEAFF.

The V gene is TRBV5-4, the J gene TRBJ2-7, with 11 bases fitting TRBD2. The V and J ends lost 4 bases and 4 bases, in that order; junction bases with no gene match: 4. CDR1 is SGHNT and CDR2 is YYREEE in the germline V gene (reference sequence). This CDR3 has 14 amino acids. CDR3 DNA: TGTGCCAGCAGCATCGGGACTAGCGGATACGAGCAGTACTTC. Translated, it gives CASSIGTSGYEQYF.

The genes are TRBV9 and TRBJ2-5; TRBD2 matches at 7 bases. This CDR3 has 14 amino acids. V lost 0 bases, J lost 3 bases, and 2 bases stayed unmatched. CDR1 and CDR2 (germline): SGDLS, YYNGEE. CDR3 sequence (DNA): TGTGCCAGCAGCGTAGAGGGAGGGGAAGAGACCCAGTACTTC. It codes for CASSVEGGEETQYF.

The V and J genes are TRBV19 and TRBJ1-1; 8 nucleotides match TRBD1. The V gene's germline CDR1 is LNHDA and CDR2 SQIVND (reference sequence). This CDR3 region has 15 residues. V was pared by 5 bases and J by 6 bases, with 11 bases of the junction left unmatched. As DNA, the CDR3 is TGTGCCAGTAGTGATGTGGCAGGGGGCAACGCTGAAGCTTTCTTT. It codes for CASSDVAGGNAEAFF.

The CDR3 is CASSLARGAAFF. The CDR3 bases are TGTGCCAGCAGTCTTGCACGGGGAGCGGCTTTCTTT. J is TRBJ1-1 and V is TRBV13, with D unclear. The CDR3 is 12 residues long. Trimming left V 6 bases short and J 11 bases short, with 16 bases between. From germline, CDR1 is PRHDT and CDR2 FYEKMQ (reference sequence). Looking up the rest from reference TRBV13 and TRBJ1-1 gives the full variable domain: AAGVIQSPRHLIKEKRETATLKCYPIPRHDTVYWYQQGPGQDPQFLISFYEKMQSDKGSIPDRFSAQQFSDYHSELNMSSLELGDSALYFCASSLARGAAFFGQGTRLTVV.

CDR3 sequence reads: CASSIQGARTEAFF. DNA for the CDR3: TGTGCCAGTAGTATACAGGGGGCGAGAACTGAAGCTTTCTTT. The chain recombines TRBV19 with TRBJ1-1, with TRBD1 identical over 8 bases. The CDR3 extends over 14 amino acids. V was clipped by 2 bases and J by 5 bases; unmatched bases: 4. The germline CDR1 and CDR2 sequences are LNHDA and SQIVND (reference sequence). The full variable domain, completed using reference TRBV19 and TRBJ1-1, is DGGITQSPKYLFRKEGQNVTLSCEQNLNHDAMYWYRQDPGQGLRLIYYSQIVNDFQKGDIAEGYSVSREKKESFPLTVTSAQKNPTAFYLCASSIQGARTEAFFGQGTRLTVV.

J is TRBJ1-2 and V is TRBV7-9; TRBD1 aligns across 9 bases. V shed 2 bases and J 5 bases; nucleotides not matched to a gene: 9. The CDR3 length is 16 residues. Looked up from germline, CDR1 is SEHNR and CDR2 is FQNEAQ (reference sequence). The CDR3 sequence: CASSLQGPTGGYGYTF. The CDR3 nucleotides are TGTGCCAGCAGCTTACAAGGGCCGACAGGGGGATATGGCTACACCTTC.

V usage is TRBV2 and J usage is TRBJ2-5; no clear D. Matching the DNA end better, TRBJ2-7 makes the J call doubtful. Looked up from germline, CDR1 is SNHLY and CDR2 is FYNNEI. The CDR3 totals 10 residues. Here the CDR3 reads CASRSYEQYF. DNA for the CDR3: TGTGCCAGCCGTTCCTACGAGCAGTACTTC.

The chain is built from TRBV14 and TRBJ2-5; possible D gene TRBD2, 6 bases. The CDR3 length is 15 residues. Germline lookup yields CDR1 SGHDN and CDR2 FVKESK. V lost 1 base and J lost 9, with 18 bases in between. CDR3 in amino acids: CASSQGGTLGEAQYF. The CDR3 nucleotides read TGTGCCAGCAGCCAAGGGGGGACTCTTGGGGAGGCCCAGTACTTC.

The chain couples TRBV6-1 to TRBJ2-5, with 13 bases identical to TRBD2. The CDR3 is made up of 16 amino acids. V was pared by 4 bases and J by 3 bases, with 5 bases of the junction left unmatched. Germline CDR1 MNHNS, CDR2 SASEGT. DNA for the CDR3: TGTGCCAGCAGTGTTCTGGGGACTAGCGGGAAAGAGACCCAGTACTTC. Its protein product is CASSVLGTSGKETQYF.

The chain combines TRBV13 with TRBJ1-1; D perhaps matches TRBD1 (5 bases). The CDR3 loop spans 13 amino acids. With 6 bases removed from V and 0 bases from J, the gap between germline ends came to 8 bases. The germline CDR1 and CDR2 sequences are PRHDT and FYEKMQ (reference sequence). In DNA form, the CDR3 reads TGTGCCAGCAGTCCGGGGGTGAACACTGAAGCTTTCTTT. This gives the protein CASSPGVNTEAFF.

The chain recombines TRBV21-1 with TRBJ2-6; the table's D call TRBD1 went unverified against the DNA. TRBV21-1 constitutes a pseudogene. This CDR3 is built from 17 residues. The CDR3: CASSAGQGRSGANVLTF. DNA for the CDR3: TGTGCCAGCAGCGCGGGACAGGGGCGCTCTGGGGCCAACGTCCTGACTTTC.

The genes are TRBV19 and TRBJ1-6; D uncertain. In germline, CDR1 is LNHDA, CDR2 SQIVND (reference sequence). CDR3 size: 13 residues. The V end was cut by 6 bases, the J end by 7 bases, with 10 bases between. CDR3 bases: TGTGCCAGTAGACGTGGGAGAAATTCACCCCTCCACTTT. Protein: CASRRGRNSPLHF.

The rearrangement links TRBV7-9 to TRBJ2-1; TRBD2 matches at 7 bases. Germline V gene lookup returns CDR1 SEHNR and CDR2 FQNEAQ (reference sequence). This CDR3 has 16 amino acids. V was pared by 4 bases and J by 1 base, with 7 bases of the junction left unmatched. CDR3 DNA: TGTGCCAGCAGCTCGATAGCGGGTTCATCCTACAATGAGCAGTTCTTC. Translating it yields CASSSIAGSSYNEQFF.

This chain uses TRBV4-2 with TRBJ1-4, with D possibly being TRBD1 (6 bases). Trimming pared 4 bases from V and 3 bases from J, leaving 12 bases between. The CDR3 runs 15 residues. Germline assignment: CDR1 LGHNA and CDR2 YNFKEQ. CDR3 sequence reads: CASSPPRTANEKLFF. CDR3 DNA: TGTGCCAGCAGCCCGCCCCGGACAGCTAATGAAAAACTGTTTTTT.

As concerns this clone: Additional DNA sequences in this sample encode the identical CDR3. V gene TRBV29-1 combines with J gene TRBJ2-5; weak D call: TRBD1 (5 bases). V lost 1 base and J 5 bases, leaving 8 bases between the germline ends. The CDR3 runs 12 residues. CDR1 is SQVTM and CDR2 is ANQGSEA in the germline V gene. CDR3 sequence reads: CSVEGGEETQYF. For the CDR3, the DNA is TGCAGCGTTGAAGGGGGCGAGGAGACCCAGTACTTC.

The chain carries TRBV6-1 and TRBJ2-7; the match to TRBD1 covers 7 bases. This CDR3 has 13 residues. Losses at the gene ends were 3 bases for V and 5 bases for J; bases not matched to a gene: 4. Germline CDR1 reads MNHNS; CDR2 reads SASEGT. CDR3 nucleotides: TGTGCCAGCAGTGATAGGGGGCCCAACGAGCAGTACTTC. Amino acids: CASSDRGPNEQYF.

The CDR3 DNA follows: TGCGCCAGCAGCCAAGGTCCTCAAGAGACCCAGTACTTC. Translation: CASSQGPQETQYF. The chain couples TRBV4-1 to TRBJ2-5; no clear D. The V gene lost 1 base and the J gene lost 2 bases, with 5 bases spanning the gap. The CDR3 has 13 amino acids. Germline-derived CDR1 and CDR2 are MGHRA and YSYEKL.

In DNA form, the CDR3 reads TGTGCCAGCAGCTCCCTGACTGGTAGGGCCAACGTCCTGACTTTC. Amino acids: CASSSLTGRANVLTF. The chain recombines TRBV7-6 with TRBJ2-6; no reliable D call. V was clipped by 4 bases and J by 5 bases, with 12 bases between them. Per the germline V gene, CDR1 is SGHVS and CDR2 is FNYEAQ. This CDR3 has 15 amino acids.

The V gene is TRBV6-1, the J gene TRBJ2-1, with 8 bases fitting TRBD2. The CDR3 length is 16 residues. CDR1 is MNHNS and CDR2 is SASEGT in the germline V gene. Losses at the gene ends were 4 bases for V and 6 bases for J; bases not matched to a gene: 11. The CDR3 DNA follows: TGTGCCAGCAGTGTACACCTAGCGGGTGTAGGCAATGAGCAGTTCTTC. Translating gives CASSVHLAGVGNEQFF.

The genes are TRBV13 and TRBJ2-7, with TRBD2 matching over 15 bases. Trimming removed 5 bases from V and 1 base from J; junction bases left unmatched: 9. This CDR3 region has 18 residues. From germline, CDR1 is PRHDT and CDR2 FYEKMQ (reference sequence). This CDR3 reads CASSAGLAGGLNSYEQYF. CDR3 nucleotides: TGTGCCAGCAGCGCGGGACTAGCGGGGGGCCTGAATTCCTACGAGCAGTACTTC.

The chain employs TRBV11-2 and TRBJ1-4; D unresolved. The CDR3 has 14 residues. With 4 bases removed from V and 8 bases from J, the gap between germline ends came to 14 bases. Looked up from germline, CDR1 is SGHAT and CDR2 is FQNNGV. The CDR3 reads CASSSPGFEEKLFF. The DNA of the CDR3 is TGTGCCAGCAGCTCACCGGGGTTCGAGGAAAAACTGTTTTTT.

The rearrangement uses TRBV6-1 and TRBJ2-2, with 10 bases that match TRBD1. The CDR3 covers 16 residues. V shed 0 bases, J shed 10 bases, and the junction held 8 bases outside the gene matches. Germline V gives CDR1 MNHNS, CDR2 SASEGT. CDR3 nucleotides: TGTGCCAGCAGTGAAGCGGGGGGACAGGGGTTTGTGGAGCTGTTTTTT. This codes for CASSEAGGQGFVELFF.

The chain employs TRBV7-8 and TRBJ1-2, with a weak D call TRBD1 (6 bases). This CDR3 spans 16 amino acids. Trimming cost V 1 base and J 8 bases, with 20 bases left between them. Germline assignment: CDR1 SGHVS and CDR2 FQNEAQ. CDR3 region: CASSLVVPRGSEGYTF. The CDR3 region has the DNA TGTGCCAGCAGCTTAGTAGTTCCCAGGGGTTCGGAAGGCTACACCTTC.

The chain combines TRBV7-9 with TRBJ1-1; D ambiguous. Germline V CDR1 and CDR2: SEHNR, FQNEAQ (reference sequence). The CDR3 spans 15 residues. Between the trimmed V and J ends, which lost 1 base and 6 bases, there was a span of 15 bases. In DNA, the CDR3 is TGTGCCAGCAGCTTAGTAGCGGGATTGAGGTCTGAAGCTTTCTTT. Its translation: CASSLVAGLRSEAFF.

The chain is built from TRBV7-3 and TRBJ1-6; D gene uncertain. The CDR3 spans 12 residues. Trimming left V 5 bases short and J 9 bases short, with 8 bases between. Germline values: CDR1 SGHTA, CDR2 FQGTGA. In DNA form, the CDR3 reads TGTGCCAGCAGCCAAGCAGGTTCACCCCTCCACTTT. Translating it yields CASSQAGSPLHF.

The chain couples TRBV28 to TRBJ2-5; 7 positions agree with TRBD1. This CDR3 contains 13 residues. V shed 6 bases and J 4 bases; nucleotides not matched to a gene: 5. Germline CDR1 is MDHEN and CDR2 is SYDVKM. The CDR3 DNA follows: TGTGCCAGCAGAGTACAGGGGTCAGAGACCCAGTACTTC. Protein: CASRVQGSETQYF.

The chain has TRBV7-9 and TRBJ1-4, with TRBD1 identical over 9 bases. V was pared by 4 bases and J by 5 bases, with 5 bases of the junction left unmatched. Germline CDR1 SEHNR, CDR2 FQNEAQ (reference sequence). The CDR3 spans 15 residues. The CDR3 DNA reads as TGTGCCAGCAGCTGGCAGACAGGGGGGAATGAAAAACTGTTTTTT. This codes for CASSWQTGGNEKLFF.

The chain uses TRBV5-6 and TRBJ1-5, with 8 bases identical to TRBD1. With V trimmed by 4 bases and J by 1 base, 4 bases remained unmatched. The V gene's germline CDR1 is SGHDT and CDR2 YYEEEE. The CDR3 length is 15 residues. CDR3 DNA sequence: TGTGCCAGCAGCGAGCGGACAGGGAGCAATCAGCCCCAGCATTTT. Translating gives CASSERTGSNQPQHF.

The rearrangement joins TRBV18 to TRBJ2-5, with D unclear. This CDR3 is 13 amino acids long. Trimming shortened V by 3 bases and J by 0 bases, and 5 bases separated the two germline ends. Germline values: CDR1 KGHSH, CDR2 LQKENI. In DNA, the CDR3 is TGTGCCAGCTCACCTTTCGACCAAGAGACCCAGTACTTC. It codes for CASSPFDQETQYF.

CDR3 sequence: CASSAGGVYEQYF. CDR3 nucleotides: TGTGCCAGCAGTGCGGGAGGGGTCTACGAGCAGTACTTC. J is TRBJ2-7 and V is TRBV2; 8 nucleotides agree with TRBD2. Germline CDR1 SNHLY, CDR2 FYNNEI. CDR3 length: 13 residues. V was clipped by 4 bases and J by 3 bases; unmatched bases: 2.